Following are 7 T cell receptor beta chains from one sample sequenced in a study of T cell clonotyping in hematopoietic cell transplantation. The sample's time point: recipient sample about 28 days before transplant, after cytoreduction. Using immunoSEQ multiplex PCR, the repertoire was profiled, and TCRdb retains in-frame clones only, with some absent. The sample shows around 27,000 clones, more than 70% of them seen only once. Here the sequenced sample was peripheral blood mononuclear cells, taken before stem cell transplant. The receptors were gathered from a man aged 50 or older with myelodysplastic syndrome. Some clones in this sample may be carry-over from other donors' samples.

V is TRBV19 and J is TRBJ2-3; D is possibly TRBD2 (6 bases). The CDR3 length is 13 residues. Trimming pared 10 bases from V and 2 bases from J, leaving 13 bases between. Germline V CDR1 and CDR2: LNHDA, SQIVND (reference sequence). The CDR3: CATGVDLTDTQYF. The CDR3 nucleotides are TGTGCCACGGGGGTAGATCTCACAGATACGCAGTATTTT. The full variable domain, with the rest looked up from reference TRBV19 and TRBJ2-3, is DGGITQSPKYLFRKEGQNVTLSCEQNLNHDAMYWYRQDPGQGLRLIYYSQIVNDFQKGDIAEGYSVSREKKESFPLTVTSAQKNPTAFYLCATGVDLTDTQYFGPGTRLTVL.

The V and J genes are TRBV7-2 and TRBJ1-4, with 9 bases that match TRBD1. The germline CDR1 and CDR2 sequences are SGHTA and FQGNSA. This CDR3 spans 15 amino acids. V lost 6 bases and J lost 7; bases outside the gene matches: 9. CDR3 region: CASRYLQGASEKLFF. As DNA, the CDR3 is TGTGCCAGCAGATACTTACAGGGGGCTAGTGAAAAACTGTTTTTT.

The chain is built from TRBV6-5 and TRBJ2-7, with D possibly matching TRBD2 (6 bases). Germline loops: CDR1 MNHEY, CDR2 SVGAGI. V shed 6 bases and J shed 0 bases, with 12 bases lying between them. This CDR3 comprises 14 residues. CDR3 DNA sequence: TGTGCCAGCAGGCGGGGAATCGGCTCCTACGAGCAGTACTTC. Translating gives CASRRGIGSYEQYF.

The J gene is TRBJ1-1, the V gene TRBV5-4; D not certain. CDR1 and CDR2 (germline): SGHNT, YYREEE (reference sequence). The CDR3 is made up of 12 amino acids. Trimming took 0 bases from V and 7 from J, leaving 7 bases between them. The CDR3 sequence is CASSLGQLEAFF. In DNA form, the CDR3 reads TGTGCCAGCAGCTTGGGGCAGCTTGAAGCTTTCTTT.

This clone was seen a handful of times. The chain has TRBV7-2 and TRBJ1-5; no firm D call. This CDR3 has 15 residues. CDR1 and CDR2 from the germline V gene are SGHTA and FQGNSA. The V end was cut by 5 bases, the J end by 0 bases, with 11 bases between. For the CDR3, the DNA is TGTGCCAGCAGCCTGGTGTTGAATAGCAATCAGCCCCAGCATTTT. This encodes CASSLVLNSNQPQHF.

The chain combines TRBV30 with TRBJ2-5; D perhaps matches TRBD2 (6 bases). The V and J ends lost 0 bases and 4 bases respectively, with 12 bases between them. Germline V gene sequence: CDR1 GTSNPN, CDR2 SVGIG (reference sequence). The CDR3 runs 14 residues. CDR3 DNA: TGTGCCTGGAGTGTACGGGAGCCGGGAGAGACCCAGTACTTC. Residues: CAWSVREPGETQYF.

The chain is built from TRBV5-1 and TRBJ2-7, with 10 bases identical to TRBD1. The CDR3 has 15 amino acids. The V gene's germline CDR1 is SGHRS and CDR2 YFSETQ. V dropped 0 bases and J dropped 2; count of bases not matched to a gene: 2. CDR3 nucleotides: TGCGCCAGCAGCTTGGCCGGGACAGGGGCCTACGAGCAGTACTTC. Amino acid sequence: CASSLAGTGAYEQYF.